This TCR beta chain appears in the sequencing data of a study of blood T cell repertoires in COVID-19. Overall study: From the United States, Italy and Spain came samples of acute and convalescent COVID-19. T cells, B-cell-depleted T cells, or PBMCs provided the cDNA or gDNA that served as material.

Original processing methods: Counts of nucleated cells, estimated from reference gene primer amplification, were obtained. Profiled with immunoSEQ multiplex PCR; TCRdb holds only in-frame clones, not every one. V, J and clone size reflect that table, while D and trimming were determined from the DNA. There are 200,000 to 300,000 clones in the sample; 70% to 90% occur only once, and approximately 6.3% lies in the top ten. Germline V CDR1 and CDR2: GTSNPN, SVGIG (reference sequence). The CDR3 extends over 17 amino acids. V shed 1 base and J 2 bases; nucleotides not matched to a gene: 12. The source is a woman in her sixties or seventies with active or convalescent COVID-19. The sequenced sample was peripheral blood. V is TRBV30 and J is TRBJ2-5; TRBD2 matches at 8 bases. The CDR3 region is CAWSGVLSGSGQETQYF. CDR3 coding DNA: TGTGCCTGGAGTGGGGTACTAAGCGGGAGCGGGCAAGAGACCCAGTACTTC.